The rows below give T cell receptor beta chains drawn from one sample of a study of blood T cells in healthy people across ages. TCRdb re-derived calls from the 5' RACE reads in MiXCR, one entry per CDR3 protein. Of hundreds of thousands of distinct CDR3 sequences detected, 40% to 60% appear once; the ten largest clones hold around an eighth. Sequenced sample: blood. Receptor source: a man aged 25-45 years in good health. CDR3s include the opening cysteine and the closing phenylalanine or tryptophan. The order of the fields is J gene, V gene, D gene, clone size, CDR3 length, CDR3 DNA, CDR3 protein. D genes are given only for firm matches. Where a row states a size, it is once, few, many or the class of an expanded clone; other rows omit it.

>TRBJ2-7|TRBV12-3/TRBV12-4|-|-|14
TGTGCCAGCAGTTTCTCGGACAACTCGGGCGAGCAGTACTTC
CASSFSDNSGEQYF
>TRBJ2-1|TRBV11-3|-|few|15
TGTGCCAGCAGCCCGGATCGTGGGCGGCTGAATGAGCAGTTCTTC
CASSPDRGRLNEQFF
>TRBJ2-4|TRBV29-1|-|-|14
TGCAGCGTCGTGGGTCGGTACGGGGAAAACATTCAGTACTTC
CSVVGRYGENIQYF
>TRBJ1-2|TRBV5-4|-|-|13
TGTGCCAGCAGCTGGGGAGGTGACTATGGCTACACCTTC
CASSWGGDYGYTF
>TRBJ2-3|TRBV10-3|TRBD2|-|15
TGTGCCATCAGTGGACTAGCGGGGGCCACAGATACGCAGTATTTT
CAISGLAGATDTQYF
>TRBJ2-7|TRBV12-3/TRBV12-4|TRBD1|few|16
TGTGCCAGCAGCTCAAACCGACAGGGGGTACCCTACGAGCAGTACTTC
CASSSNRQGVPYEQYF
>TRBJ2-1|TRBV9|-|-|11
TGTGCCAGCAGCGTAGAAAATGAGCAGTTCTTC
CASSVENEQFF
>TRBJ2-1|TRBV4-1|-|-|18
TGCGCCAGCAGCCACAGAAAGGGAGTGCCGGACACGAGGAATGAGCAGTTCTTC
CASSHRKGVPDTRNEQFF
>TRBJ2-7|TRBV5-4|TRBD2|-|13
TGTGCCAGCAGCTCGGGACTACCCGACGAGCAGTACTTC
CASSSGLPDEQYF
>TRBJ2-3|TRBV18|TRBD2|-|15
TGTGCCAGCTCACCACTCAGCGGGGCCACAGATACGCAGTATTTT
CASSPLSGATDTQYF
>TRBJ2-7|TRBV27|TRBD1|-|16
TGTGCCAGCAGTTTATCAACCGGGACAGGGGTAAACGAGCAGTACTTC
CASSLSTGTGVNEQYF
>TRBJ2-1|TRBV20-1|TRBD2|-|13
TGCAGTGCTAAGCGGGGGGGCGGCTATGAGCAGTTCTTC
CSAKRGGGYEQFF
>TRBJ2-7|TRBV27|-|-|15
TGTGCCAACAGTTTATTGGCAGGAAGCTCCTACGAGCAGTACTTC
CANSLLAGSSYEQYF
>TRBJ1-5|TRBV30|-|-|12
TGTGCCTGGAGTGTACCGCCCCAGCCCCAGCATTTT
CAWSVPPQPQHF
>TRBJ2-7|TRBV5-1|TRBD2|-|14
TGCGCCAGCAGCGCTAGCGGGAGTGTGAGCGAGCAGTACTTC
CASSASGSVSEQYF
>TRBJ1-2|TRBV29-1|-|few|13
TGCAGCGTAGGATCTTCCTATAACTATGGCTACACCTTC
CSVGSSYNYGYTF
>TRBJ1-3|TRBV4-3|-|-|13
TGCGCCAGCAGCCAAGAGCGTCCAAACACCATATATTTT
CASSQERPNTIYF
>TRBJ2-7|TRBV27|TRBD2|-|14
TGTGCCAGCAGCCCTTCAGCGGGGGGCTACGAGCAGTACTTC
CASSPSAGGYEQYF
>TRBJ1-2|TRBV29-1|-|-|11
TGCAGCGTTGACTACAGTAATGGCTACACCTTC
CSVDYSNGYTF
>TRBJ2-7|TRBV2|TRBD1|-|15
TGTGCCAGCAGGACGGGGACAGGGTCTACCTACGAGCAGTACTTC
CASRTGTGSTYEQYF
>TRBJ2-3|TRBV5-1|-|few|15
TGCGCCAGCAGCTTGGGTGGGGCCGACGCAGATACGCAGTATTTT
CASSLGGADADTQYF
>TRBJ1-2|TRBV6-5|-|-|15
TGTGCCAGCAGTTACTCTTGGGAAGTTAACTATGGCTACACCTTC
CASSYSWEVNYGYTF
>TRBJ2-6|TRBV7-2|-|few|17
TGTGCCAGCAGCCCTCCTGTGGGGAACTCTGGGGCCAACGTCCTGACTTTC
CASSPPVGNSGANVLTF
>TRBJ2-5|TRBV20-1|-|-|13
TGCAGTGCTAGAGAGATTCCCCGGCCGTGGCAGTACTTC
CSAREIPRPWQYF
>TRBJ1-6|TRBV30|TRBD1|few|14
TGTGCCTGGACAGGGGGACTCGGTAATTCACCCCTCCACTTT
CAWTGGLGNSPLHF
>TRBJ1-2|TRBV6-2/TRBV6-3|TRBD1|-|19
TGTGCCAGCAGTTACTCAGAGGGGGCGAGAAGGACGGCTAACTATGGCTACACCTTC
CASSYSEGARRTANYGYTF
>TRBJ1-2|TRBV29-1|TRBD1|-|14
TGCAGCGTTGGATCAGGGGGCGGTAGCTATGGCTACACCTTC
CSVGSGGGSYGYTF
>TRBJ2-3|TRBV9|-|-|14
TGTGCCAGCAGCGTAGTTCCTTTAACAGATACGCAGTATTTT
CASSVVPLTDTQYF
>TRBJ1-6|TRBV11-3|TRBD1|-|15
TGTGCCAGCAGCTTCACCACAGGGGGGGATTCACCCCTCCACTTT
CASSFTTGGDSPLHF
>TRBJ2-1|TRBV30|TRBD2|-|15
TGTGCCTGGAGTGGGGCTAGCGGGGGCTACAATGAGCAGTTCTTC
CAWSGASGGYNEQFF
>TRBJ2-7|TRBV6-1|TRBD1|-|12
TGTGTCGTGGGGGACAGGTCCTACGAGCAGTACTTC
CVVGDRSYEQYF
>TRBJ2-7|TRBV6-5|-|-|13
TGTGCCAGCAGTCCCCGACAGGTCTACGAGCAGTACTTC
CASSPRQVYEQYF
>TRBJ1-5|TRBV27|TRBD1|-|17
TGTGCCAGCAGTAATAACGACAGGGAGGTAGGCAATCAGCCCCAGCATTTT
CASSNNDREVGNQPQHF
>TRBJ2-5|TRBV7-9|-|-|15
TGTGCCAGCAGCTTAAGCGCGAAAGTCCAAGAGACCCAGTACTTC
CASSLSAKVQETQYF
>TRBJ2-7|TRBV12-3/TRBV12-4|TRBD2|-|16
TGTGCCAGCAGTTTATCGGCTAGCGGGGGGACATACGAGCAGTACTTC
CASSLSASGGTYEQYF
>TRBJ1-2|TRBV11-2|-|few|13
TGTGCCAGCAGCTTAGGGCATGCCTATGGCTACACCTTC
CASSLGHAYGYTF
>TRBJ1-2|TRBV6-1|-|-|13
TGTGCCAGCACCCTGAACCAGCTCTATGGCTACACCTTC
CASTLNQLYGYTF
>TRBJ2-1|TRBV2|TRBD2|few|13
TGTGCCACGAGACTAGCGGGGGTCAATGAGCAGTTCTTC
CATRLAGVNEQFF
>TRBJ2-3|TRBV28|-|few|16
TGTGCCAGCAGTTTAGCAGGGGAACGGCTCACAGATACGCAGTATTTT
CASSLAGERLTDTQYF
>TRBJ1-2|TRBV6-1|-|-|15
TGTGCCAGCAGCGTAGACCCCAGTAGAAACTATGGCTACACCTTC
CASSVDPSRNYGYTF
>TRBJ2-3|TRBV29-1|-|many|13
TGCAGCGTTGCTGGGGTTAGCACAGATACGCAGTATTTT
CSVAGVSTDTQYF
>TRBJ2-2|TRBV3-1|-|-|15
TGTGCCAGCAGCCCTGTTTCCGGGAACACCGGGGAGCTGTTTTTT
CASSPVSGNTGELFF